Each of the 24 T cell receptor beta chains below was sequenced from the same sample in a study of shared clonotypes between healthy human individuals. CD45RO-negative, CCR7-positively selected cells formed the naive CD8 fraction, excluding terminally differentiated effector memory CD45RA+ cells. Generated by immunoSEQ multiplex PCR, the TCRdb table keeps only in-frame clones and is missing some. Among some 580,000 clones listed, more than 95% were seen once. Source material: naive CD8+ T cells sorted from blood. Receptors were obtained from a man younger than 40 in good health.

The chain uses TRBV10-3 and TRBJ2-7; 7 nucleotides agree with TRBD1. CDR3 length: 12 amino acids. The V gene end was trimmed by 11 bases and the J gene end by 2 bases; junction bases not matched to a gene: 6. The V gene's germline CDR1 is ENHRY and CDR2 SYGVKD. The CDR3 reads CAPQGDPYEQYF. In DNA form, the CDR3 reads TGTGCCCCTCAGGGGGATCCCTACGAGCAGTACTTC.

J is TRBJ2-7 and V is TRBV7-9; tentative D call: TRBD1 (6 bases). Germline V gene data show CDR1 as SEHNR and CDR2 as FQNEAQ (reference sequence). V shed 5 bases and J shed 7 bases, with 18 bases lying between them. This CDR3 is 14 amino acids long. The CDR3 coding sequence is TGTGCCAGCAGCCCCGGAAGTACAGGGCGAGAGCAGTACTTC. Its translation: CASSPGSTGREQYF.

The chain carries TRBV7-9 and TRBJ1-1; D might be TRBD1 (5 bases). V was clipped by 5 bases and J by 6 bases, with 10 bases between them. The CDR3 has 12 residues. Looked up from germline, CDR1 is SEHNR and CDR2 is FQNEAQ (reference sequence). This CDR3 reads CASSGGTAEAFF. CDR3 coding DNA: TGTGCCAGCAGCGGAGGGACGGCTGAAGCTTTCTTT.

This clone is a singleton in its sample. One end of the junction varies from germline; a read error may be responsible. The V call is TRBV27, the J call TRBJ2-7; 10 bases are a match to TRBD2. This CDR3 is 16 amino acids long. CDR1 and CDR2 (germline): MNHEY, SMNVEV (reference sequence). CDR3 loop: CASSLSSGSVAGEQYF. CDR3 DNA sequence: TGTGCCAGCAGTCTATCTAGCGGGAGTGTAGCGGGGGAGCAGTACTTC.

The chain employs TRBV5-6 and TRBJ2-2, with D possibly being TRBD1 (5 bases). V was trimmed by 6 bases and J by 6 bases, leaving 12 bases between them. CDR1 and CDR2 from the germline V gene are SGHDT and YYEEEE. The CDR3 covers 13 residues. The CDR3 coding sequence is TGTGCCAGCACGCCAGGGCCGGCCGGGGAGCTGTTTTTT. It specifies CASTPGPAGELFF.

The CDR3 nucleotides are TGTGCCAGCAGCTTAGGTCGGGATCAGCCCCAGCATTTT. This encodes CASSLGRDQPQHF. The rearrangement uses TRBV7-8 and TRBJ1-5; D is unresolved. The germline V gene encodes CDR1 SGHVS and CDR2 FQNEAQ. Trimming took off 1 base at V and 5 bases at J, with 6 bases between the two ends. This CDR3 has 13 residues. Filled out from reference TRBV7-8 and TRBJ1-5, the complete variable domain reads GAGVSQSPRYKVAKRGQDVALRCDPISGHVSLFWYQQALGQGPEFLTYFQNEAQLDKSGLPSDRFFAERPEGSVSTLKIQRTQQEDSAVYLCASSLGRDQPQHFGDGTRLSIL.

The chain has TRBV27 and TRBJ1-3, with D maybe TRBD1 (5 bases). The CDR3 is 15 residues long. Deletions cut 3 bases from V and 4 bases from J, with 13 bases between. Germline lookup yields CDR1 MNHEY and CDR2 SMNVEV (reference sequence). CDR3 nucleotides: TGTGCCAGCAGTTTCTCAGGGATCTCCGGAAACACCATATATTTT. Translated: CASSFSGISGNTIYF.

Details on this clone: Other DNA sequences within the sample encode an identical CDR3. The J gene is TRBJ2-7, the V gene TRBV5-6; D is perhaps TRBD1 (5 bases). The CDR3 extends over 13 amino acids. V dropped 2 bases and J dropped 4 bases, with 10 bases sitting between them. Germline CDR1 is SGHDT and CDR2 is YYEEEE. The CDR3 coding sequence is TGTGCCAGCAGCTTAGGCTCAGGGTACGAGCAGTACTTC. Its translation is CASSLGSGYEQYF.

The chain links TRBV9 to TRBJ1-4; D may be TRBD1 (6 bases). V lost 0 bases, J lost 5 bases, and 11 bases lay in between. Germline loops: CDR1 SGDLS, CDR2 YYNGEE. This CDR3 has 15 amino acids. CDR3 amino acids: CASSVEGRGNEKLFF. The CDR3 coding sequence is TGTGCCAGCAGCGTAGAGGGCAGGGGAAATGAAAAACTGTTTTTT.

The chain links TRBV27 to TRBJ2-7, with D unclear. The CDR3 is 16 residues long. Germline CDR1 MNHEY, CDR2 SMNVEV (reference sequence). Trimming took 5 bases from V and 3 from J, leaving 20 bases between them. CDR3 DNA sequence: TGTGCCAGCAGTCTAGAGACGACGACCATGCACTACGAGCAGTACTTC. The encoded protein is CASSLETTTMHYEQYF.

The chain uses TRBV5-1 and TRBJ2-7; 16 bases match TRBD2. V lost 4 bases to trimming and J lost 3 bases; unmatched junction nucleotides: 16. CDR1 SGHRS and CDR2 YFSETQ come from the germline V gene. This CDR3 region has 20 residues. This CDR3 is CASSQLGLGLAGGPSYEQYF. The CDR3 nucleotides are TGCGCCAGCAGCCAGTTGGGACTGGGACTAGCGGGAGGGCCCAGCTACGAGCAGTACTTC.

The chain links TRBV9 to TRBJ1-4, with 8 bases that match TRBD1. Germline V gene lookup returns CDR1 SGDLS and CDR2 YYNGEE. The CDR3 extends over 15 amino acids. Unmatched junction bases numbered 7, after V lost 2 bases and J lost 7 bases. CDR3 sequence (DNA): TGTGCCAGCAGCGTCGGACAGGGATGGGCTGAAAAACTGTTTTTT. This sequence encodes CASSVGQGWAEKLFF.

The rearrangement joins TRBV29-1 to TRBJ2-5, with D maybe TRBD2 (6 bases). Germline V lookup: CDR1 SQVTM, CDR2 ANQGSEA. V dropped 4 bases and J dropped 2 bases, with 11 bases sitting between them. CDR3 length: 13 residues. This CDR3 reads CSVVWGVQETQYF. Written as DNA, the CDR3 is TGCAGCGTTGTTTGGGGGGTTCAAGAGACCCAGTACTTC.

The chain uses TRBV18 and TRBJ2-1; 8 positions match TRBD2. This CDR3 has 15 residues. The ends lost 3 bases at V and 2 bases at J; junction bases unmatched: 3. The germline V gene has CDR1 KGHSH and CDR2 LQKENI. CDR3 protein: CASSPTGGPYNEQFF. CDR3 bases: TGTGCCAGCTCACCGACGGGAGGGCCCTACAATGAGCAGTTCTTC.

This clone was found once. The CDR3 sequence is CASSVTYSNQPQHF. For the CDR3, the DNA is TGTGCCAGCAGTGTAACCTATAGCAATCAGCCCCAGCATTTT. The genes are TRBV2 and TRBJ1-5; no clear D. CDR1 is SNHLY, CDR2 FYNNEI, per germline. The CDR3 consists of 14 residues. V lost 4 bases and J 0 bases, leaving 7 bases between the germline ends.

Worth noting for this clone: Germline is not matched at one junction end, which may reflect a read error. The chain recombines TRBV7-3 with TRBJ2-7; D call uncertain. The germline gives CDR1 SGHTA, CDR2 FQGTGA. The CDR3 totals 14 residues. The CDR3 loop is CASSLRGGSNEQYF. The CDR3 coding sequence is TGTGCCAGCAGCTTAAGGGGTGGCTCCAACGAGCAGTACTTC.

The CDR3 region is CSVEGTSGGNYNEQFF. The DNA for the CDR3 is TGCAGCGTTGAGGGGACTAGCGGGGGGAACTACAATGAGCAGTTCTTC. This chain uses TRBV29-1 with TRBJ2-1; 15 positions agree with TRBD2. The V and J ends lost 3 bases and 3 bases, in that order; junction bases with no gene match: 3. CDR1 SQVTM and CDR2 ANQGSEA come from the germline V gene. There are 16 residues in the CDR3.

The CDR3 loop is CASSLTLSGMGAFF. The CDR3 nucleotides read TGTGCCAGCAGCTTAACTTTATCCGGGATGGGGGCTTTCTTT. This chain uses TRBV13 with TRBJ1-1, with D unresolved. V lost 2 bases and J lost 11, with 18 bases in between. CDR3 length: 14 amino acids. The germline V gene encodes CDR1 PRHDT and CDR2 FYEKMQ (reference sequence). The variable domain in full, with the rest retrieved from reference TRBV13 and TRBJ1-1, is AAGVIQSPRHLIKEKRETATLKCYPIPRHDTVYWYQQGPGQDPQFLISFYEKMQSDKGSIPDRFSAQQFSDYHSELNMSSLELGDSALYFCASSLTLSGMGAFFGQGTRLTVV.

The rearrangement links TRBV19 to TRBJ1-1; 7 positions agree with TRBD1. The CDR3 sequence is 13 residues long. V trimming: 10 bases; J trimming: 5 bases; junction bases outside the gene matches: 10. Germline CDR1 is LNHDA and CDR2 is SQIVND (reference sequence). CDR3 in amino acids: CATTRGRETEAFF. The CDR3 DNA reads TGTGCCACCACAAGGGGGCGAGAGACTGAAGCTTTCTTT.

The J gene is TRBJ2-1, the V gene TRBV4-1; TRBD2 is a possible D gene (5 bases). The length of the CDR3 is 14 residues. CDR1 is MGHRA, CDR2 YSYEKL, per germline. V lost 2 bases to trimming and J lost 9 bases, with 14 bases between them. As DNA, the CDR3 is TGCGCCAGCAGCCAACCGTTGGAGCGGTTTGAGCAGTTCTTC. Encoded protein: CASSQPLERFEQFF.

The chain carries TRBV25-1 and TRBJ2-2; 9 bases are a match to TRBD1. With 5 bases clipped from V and 6 bases from J, the junction kept 1 base outside the gene matches. Germline V gene sequence: CDR1 MGHDK, CDR2 SYGVNS. The CDR3 is 13 amino acids. This chain's CDR3 is CASSWTGAGELFF. For the CDR3, the DNA is TGTGCCAGCAGTTGGACAGGGGCCGGGGAGCTGTTTTTT. Supplemented by reference TRBV25-1 and TRBJ2-2, the full variable domain reads EADIYQTPRYLVIGTGKKITLECSQTMGHDKMYWYQQDPGMELHLIHYSYGVNSTEKGDLSSESTVSRIRTEHFPLTLESARPSHTSQYLCASSWTGAGELFFGEGSRLTVL.

This chain uses TRBV28 with TRBJ1-4; the D gene is possibly TRBD1 (6 bases). The CDR3 loop spans 15 amino acids. With 4 bases removed from V and 7 bases from J, the gap between germline ends came to 16 bases. Germline CDR1 and CDR2: MDHEN and SYDVKM. The CDR3 spells CASSWGAGRAEKLFF. CDR3 nucleotide sequence: TGTGCCAGCAGTTGGGGGGCAGGGAGGGCTGAAAAACTGTTTTTT. Full variable domain (rest looked up from reference TRBV28 and TRBJ1-4): DVKVTQSSRYLVKRTGEKVFLECVQDMDHENMFWYRQDPGLGLRLIYFSYDVKMKEKGDIPEGYSVSREKKERFSLILESASTNQTSMYLCASSWGAGRAEKLFFGSGTQLSVL.

This clone was seen once. This chain joins TRBV7-2 and TRBJ2-7, with TRBD2 matching 9 bases. The junction had 7 bases not matched to a gene; V was cut back by 0 bases and J by 1 base. Per germline, CDR1 SGHTA and CDR2 FQGNSA. The CDR3 is made up of 17 amino acids. CDR3 bases: TGTGCCAGCAGCTTAGCGCCGGGGCTAGCGGGATCCTACGAGCAGTACTTC. Translation gives CASSLAPGLAGSYEQYF.

The chain combines TRBV7-6 with TRBJ2-7; D remains ambiguous. V lost 5 bases and J 0 bases, leaving 5 bases between the germline ends. The CDR3 loop spans 12 amino acids. The germline CDR1 and CDR2 sequences are SGHVS and FNYEAQ. The CDR3 spells CASSRTSYEQYF. CDR3 DNA sequence: TGTGCCAGCAGCCGAACCTCCTACGAGCAGTACTTC.